One and the same sample provided the 22 T cell receptor beta chains below, sequenced in a study of cytomegalovirus exposure and HLA in healthy donors. The PCR ran on 60 Vbeta and 13 Jbeta primers. Measured with immunoSEQ multiplex PCR; TCRdb has only the in-frame clones, and not every one. In the table there are 110,000 or so clones, approximately 75% of which are singletons. The sequencing input was PBMCs. Receptors were obtained from a man aged 50 or older in good health and CMV-seropositive.

This clone appeared a few times. J is TRBJ2-7 and V is TRBV6-5; 10 positions match TRBD2. Germline V gives CDR1 MNHEY, CDR2 SVGAGI. V was clipped by 5 bases and J by 8 bases; unmatched bases: 9. The CDR3 consists of 14 residues. This CDR3 is CASSELGSGGKQYF. The CDR3 coding sequence is TGTGCCAGCAGTGAACTTGGTAGCGGGGGGAAGCAGTACTTC.

This clone was observed a single time. CDR3 region: CASSLLVGIAQYF. The CDR3 coding sequence is TGTGCCAGCAGTTTATTAGTGGGCATTGCGCAGTATTTT. The rearrangement joins TRBV28 to TRBJ2-3; the D is unclear. V was trimmed by 1 base and J by 10 bases, leaving 12 bases between them. Per germline, CDR1 MDHEN and CDR2 SYDVKM. The CDR3 loop spans 13 amino acids.

The J gene is TRBJ2-1, the V gene TRBV5-1; D might be TRBD1 (6 bases). The CDR3 length is 15 residues. The V end was cut by 2 bases, the J end by 2 bases, with 11 bases between. The germline gives CDR1 SGHRS, CDR2 YFSETQ. Written as DNA, the CDR3 is TGCGCCAGCAGCTTCAGGGGACCTACCTACAATGAGCAGTTCTTC. It yields the protein CASSFRGPTYNEQFF.

CDR3 sequence (DNA): TGTGCCAGCAGGCAGGGACAGGGGATCGGAACCGGGGAGCTGTTTTTT. Amino acids: CASRQGQGIGTGELFF. The chain has TRBV2 and TRBJ2-2, with 10 bases aligning to TRBD1. Trimming took 6 bases from V and 5 from J; bases not matched to a gene: 9. The CDR3 loop spans 16 amino acids. CDR1 and CDR2 (germline): SNHLY, FYNNEI. The complete variable domain, with remaining parts taken from reference TRBV2 and TRBJ2-2, reads EPEVTQTPSHQVTQMGQEVILRCVPISNHLYFYWYRQILGQKVEFLVSFYNNEISEKSEIFDDQFSVERPDGSNFTLKIRSTKLEDSAMYFCASRQGQGIGTGELFFGEGSRLTVL.

The J gene is TRBJ1-1, the V gene TRBV30, with D tentatively TRBD1 (5 bases). The germline CDR1 and CDR2 sequences are GTSNPN and SVGIG (reference sequence). The V end lost 4 bases, the J end lost 3 bases, and 15 bases lay between the germline ends. This CDR3 comprises 14 residues. The CDR3 here is CAWTTGAGYTEAFF. Here the CDR3 DNA reads TGTGCCTGGACCACTGGGGCCGGTTACACTGAAGCTTTCTTT.

The chain joins TRBV27 to TRBJ1-4; perhaps TRBD1 as D (6 bases). The germline V gene encodes CDR1 MNHEY and CDR2 SMNVEV (reference sequence). The CDR3 is 12 residues long. V lost 0 bases, J lost 14 bases, and 10 bases lay in between. The CDR3 spells CASSLSRTELFF. The DNA of the CDR3 is TGTGCCAGCAGTTTATCCCGGACAGAGCTGTTTTTT.

The J gene is TRBJ2-7, the V gene TRBV7-2; TRBD2 matches at 7 bases. The CDR3 covers 15 residues. CDR1 is SGHTA and CDR2 is FQGNSA in the germline V gene. Trimming cost V 4 bases and J 2 bases; bases outside gene matches: 8. The CDR3 is CASSSLTSRAYEQYF. CDR3 DNA sequence: TGTGCCAGCAGCTCCCTGACTAGCAGAGCCTACGAGCAGTACTTC.

The chain combines TRBV5-1 with TRBJ2-7; TRBD2 aligns across 7 bases. Trimming removed 2 bases from V and 6 bases from J; junction bases left unmatched: 8. Germline V gene data show CDR1 as SGHRS and CDR2 as YFSETQ. This CDR3 region has 14 residues. The CDR3 DNA reads TGCGCCAGCAGCTTAAGCGACCGCGGGGGCGAGCAGTACTTC. This encodes CASSLSDRGGEQYF.

This chain joins TRBV6-5 and TRBJ1-2; D is perhaps TRBD1 (5 bases). V lost 0 bases, J lost 9 bases, and 17 bases lay in between. This CDR3 has 15 amino acids. From germline, CDR1 is MNHEY and CDR2 SVGAGI. DNA of the CDR3: TGTGCCAGCAGTTACTCGTCCGGCGGCAGGGCGCGCTACACCTTC. It codes for CASSYSSGGRARYTF.

This clone was detected once. The chain recombines TRBV9 with TRBJ2-7, with 11 bases identical to TRBD1. Trimming cost V 0 bases and J 5 bases; bases outside gene matches: 7. The CDR3 loop spans 16 amino acids. In germline, CDR1 is SGDLS, CDR2 YYNGEE. The CDR3 reads CASSVGPGTGGNEQYF. The CDR3 DNA reads as TGTGCCAGCAGCGTAGGCCCCGGGACAGGGGGGAACGAGCAGTACTTC.

This chain joins TRBV11-2 and TRBJ1-6; tentatively, D is TRBD1 (6 bases). Germline assignment: CDR1 SGHAT and CDR2 FQNNGV. V lost 5 bases, J lost 5 bases, and 13 bases lay in between. The CDR3 consists of 15 residues. The CDR3 region is CASSVRTADNSPLHF. CDR3 DNA: TGTGCCAGCAGCGTGCGGACAGCAGATAATTCACCCCTCCACTTT.

The chain carries TRBV9 and TRBJ2-2, with D uncertain. Trimming removed 0 bases from V and 1 base from J, with 4 bases in between. The CDR3 consists of 14 residues. Germline CDR1 is SGDLS and CDR2 is YYNGEE. The CDR3 DNA reads TGTGCCAGCAGCGTAGGAGTGAACACCGGGGAGCTGTTTTTT. Its protein is CASSVGVNTGELFF.

The rearrangement uses TRBV5-1 and TRBJ1-3; D remains unclear. V gave up 0 bases and J gave up 4 bases, with 5 bases separating them. The germline CDR1 and CDR2 sequences are SGHRS and YFSETQ. The length of the CDR3 is 13 residues. The CDR3 spells CASSLGGGNTIYF. The DNA for the CDR3 is TGCGCCAGCAGCTTGGGAGGGGGAAACACCATATATTTT.

The chain recombines TRBV20-1 with TRBJ2-3; D is unresolved. The germline CDR1 and CDR2 sequences are DFQATT and SNEGSKA (reference sequence). V was shortened by 5 bases and J by 6 bases, with 6 bases between the two germline ends. The CDR3 has 10 amino acids. CDR3: CSAPEDTQYF. The CDR3 DNA reads as TGCAGTGCTCCCGAGGATACGCAGTATTTT.

The rearrangement links TRBV7-6 to TRBJ2-2; TRBD1 agrees at 7 bases. J gave up 6 bases and V 5 bases, and 21 bases lay outside the gene matches. The CDR3 spans 19 residues. CDR1 and CDR2 from the germline V gene are SGHVS and FNYEAQ. The CDR3 DNA sequence: TGTGCCAGCAGCATCGCCCGATGGGACAGCCAATACTACGCCGGGGAGCTGTTTTTT. Encoded protein: CASSIARWDSQYYAGELFF.

Comment on this clone: Other DNA sequences from this sample encode an identical CDR3 as well. The gene calls are TRBV7-2 and TRBJ1-1; a weak D match, TRBD1 (5 bases). Germline CDR1 is SGHTA and CDR2 is FQGNSA. V shed 2 bases and J shed 0 bases, with 7 bases lying between them. The CDR3 has 14 amino acids. CDR3 sequence: CASSLRQMNTEAFF. CDR3 sequence (DNA): TGTGCCAGCAGCTTACGACAGATGAACACTGAAGCTTTCTTT. Full variable domain (missing parts from reference TRBV7-2 and TRBJ1-1): GAGVSQSPSNKVTEKGKDVELRCDPISGHTALYWYRQSLGQGLEFLIYFQGNSAPDKSGLPSDRFSAERTGGSVSTLTIQRTQQEDSAVYLCASSLRQMNTEAFFGQGTRLTVV.

This chain connects TRBV2 to TRBJ2-5; D remains ambiguous. The V gene's germline CDR1 is SNHLY and CDR2 FYNNEI. The V end was cut by 5 bases, the J end by 5 bases, with 6 bases between. This CDR3 contains 11 residues. The CDR3 protein is CASSFEETQYF. CDR3 sequence (DNA): TGTGCCAGCAGTTTCGAGGAGACCCAGTACTTC.

The chain employs TRBV10-3 and TRBJ1-3; 12 bases agree with TRBD1. This CDR3 spans 18 amino acids. The germline V gene has CDR1 ENHRY and CDR2 SYGVKD. The trim removed 2 bases at V and 2 bases at J, leaving 7 bases unmatched. The CDR3 here is CAISEPKGQGATGNTIYF. In nucleotides, the CDR3 is TGTGCCATCAGTGAGCCGAAGGGACAGGGGGCTACTGGAAACACCATATATTTT.

The chain carries TRBV19 and TRBJ1-2; 9 nucleotides align to TRBD1. The CDR3 consists of 15 residues. After removal of 6 bases from V and 2 bases from J, the junction contained 7 bases not matched to a gene. Germline loops: CDR1 LNHDA, CDR2 SQIVND (reference sequence). CDR3 DNA: TGTGCCAGTAGACTGGATGGGACAGGGAACTATGGCTACACCTTC. This translates into CASRLDGTGNYGYTF.

The genes are TRBV7-2 and TRBJ2-5; D is uncertain. Trimming removed 3 bases at V and 5 bases at J, with 7 bases between. CDR3 length equals 12 residues. Germline V gene sequence: CDR1 SGHTA, CDR2 FQGNSA. The DNA of the CDR3 is TGTGCCAGCAGCTTCCAGTGGGAGACCCAGTACTTC. As protein: CASSFQWETQYF.

The J gene is TRBJ1-2, the V gene TRBV2, with 7 bases lining up with TRBD1. The CDR3 runs to 14 residues. The V gene's germline CDR1 is SNHLY and CDR2 FYNNEI. The ends lost 4 bases at V and 0 bases at J; junction bases unmatched: 2. The chain's CDR3 is CASSGTGANYGYTF. The CDR3 nucleotides are TGTGCCAGCAGTGGGACAGGAGCTAACTATGGCTACACCTTC.

The chain recombines TRBV2 with TRBJ1-2, with D perhaps matching TRBD1 (5 bases). This CDR3 is 11 amino acids long. V gave up 6 bases and J gave up 7 bases, with 9 bases separating them. Germline V gives CDR1 SNHLY, CDR2 FYNNEI. The DNA for the CDR3 is TGTGCCAGCAGGACAAGGGGTGGCTACACCTTC. Protein product: CASRTRGGYTF.